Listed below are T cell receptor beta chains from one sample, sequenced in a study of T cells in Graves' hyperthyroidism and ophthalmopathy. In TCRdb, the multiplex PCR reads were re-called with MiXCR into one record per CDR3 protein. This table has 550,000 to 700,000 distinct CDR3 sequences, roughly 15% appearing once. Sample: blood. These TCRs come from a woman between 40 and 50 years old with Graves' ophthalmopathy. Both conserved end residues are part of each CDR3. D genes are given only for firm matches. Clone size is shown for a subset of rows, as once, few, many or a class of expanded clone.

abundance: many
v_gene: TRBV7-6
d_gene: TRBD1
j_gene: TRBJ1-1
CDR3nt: TGTGCCAGCAGCGCCCGGGACAGATCGAACACTGAAGCTTTCTTT
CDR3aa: CASSARDRSNTEAFF

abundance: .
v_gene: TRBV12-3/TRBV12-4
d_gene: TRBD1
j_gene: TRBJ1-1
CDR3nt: TGTGCCAGCACCCGGACAGGGGACAGTGTAAACACTGAAGCTTTCTTT
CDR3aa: CASTRTGDSVNTEAFF

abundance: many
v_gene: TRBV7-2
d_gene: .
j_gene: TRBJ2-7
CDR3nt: TGTGCCAGCAGCCCACCGGGGAAGAGCGAGCAGTACTTC
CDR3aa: CASSPPGKSEQYF

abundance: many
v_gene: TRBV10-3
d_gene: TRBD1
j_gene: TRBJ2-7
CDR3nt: TGTGCCATCAGTGAGACGCTCGGGACAGGGTTCGAGCAGTACTTC
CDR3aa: CAISETLGTGFEQYF

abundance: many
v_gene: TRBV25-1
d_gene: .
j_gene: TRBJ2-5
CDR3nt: TGTGCCAGCAGTGATTGGCAGAACCAAGAGACCCAGTACTTC
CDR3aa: CASSDWQNQETQYF

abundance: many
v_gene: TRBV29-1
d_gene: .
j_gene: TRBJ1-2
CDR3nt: TGCAGCGTTGAACTCTTTATAGCTCGTGGCTACACCTTC
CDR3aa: CSVELFIARGYTF

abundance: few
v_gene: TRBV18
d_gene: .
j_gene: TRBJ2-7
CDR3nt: TGTGCCAGCTCACCACCTCTAACGAGGATCGAGCAGTACTTC
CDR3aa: CASSPPLTRIEQYF

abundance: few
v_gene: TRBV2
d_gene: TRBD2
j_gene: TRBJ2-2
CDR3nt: TGTGCCAGCAGATCCGGGACTAGCATGTCCGGGGAGCTGTTTTTT
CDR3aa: CASRSGTSMSGELFF

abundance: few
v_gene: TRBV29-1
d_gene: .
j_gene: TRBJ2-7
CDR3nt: TGCAGCGTTGAAGTTCAGGGTCGGTTGGGCGAGCAGTACTTC
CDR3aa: CSVEVQGRLGEQYF

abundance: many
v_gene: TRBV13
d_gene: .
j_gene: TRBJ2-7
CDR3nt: TGTGCCAGCAGCTTAAGACCTCTGGAAGAGCAGTACTTC
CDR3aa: CASSLRPLEEQYF

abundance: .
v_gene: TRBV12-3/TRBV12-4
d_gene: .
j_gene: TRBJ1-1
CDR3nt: TGTGCCAGCACTCCAGGGCTGACTGAAGCTTTCTTT
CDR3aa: CASTPGLTEAFF

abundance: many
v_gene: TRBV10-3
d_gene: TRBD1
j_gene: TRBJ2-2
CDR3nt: TGTGCCACCCAAGCCAGCAAAACAGGGGTCGCCGGGGAGCTGTTTTTT
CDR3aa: CATQASKTGVAGELFF

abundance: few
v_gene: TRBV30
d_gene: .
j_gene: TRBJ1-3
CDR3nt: TGTGCCTTTTCACAGAACTCTGGAAACACCATATATTTT
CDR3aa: CAFSQNSGNTIYF

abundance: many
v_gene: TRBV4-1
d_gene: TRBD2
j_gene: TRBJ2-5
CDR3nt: TGCGCCAGCAGCCAAGAGGGGGGAGGGGCGGAGACCCAGTACTTC
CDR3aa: CASSQEGGGAETQYF

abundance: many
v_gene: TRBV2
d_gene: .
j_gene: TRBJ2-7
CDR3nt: TGTGCCAGCAAAGGACTTAGCGACGAGCAGTACTTC
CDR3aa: CASKGLSDEQYF

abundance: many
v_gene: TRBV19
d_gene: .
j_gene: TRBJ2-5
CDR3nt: TGTGCCAGTAGCTCCGCGGGGTACCAAGAGACCCAGTACTTC
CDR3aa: CASSSAGYQETQYF

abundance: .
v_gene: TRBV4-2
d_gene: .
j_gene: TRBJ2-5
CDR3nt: TGTGCCAGCAGCCGGGAGACAGGAGGGGAGACCCAGTACTTC
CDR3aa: CASSRETGGETQYF

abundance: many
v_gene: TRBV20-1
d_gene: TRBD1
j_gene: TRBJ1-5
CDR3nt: TGCAGTGCTAGTGGGGGGACAGGTTGGGGTCAGCCCCAGCATTTT
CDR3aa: CSASGGTGWGQPQHF

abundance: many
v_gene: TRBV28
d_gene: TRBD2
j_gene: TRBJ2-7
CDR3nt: TGTGCCAGCAGTCCCGGACCGACTAGCAGCTACGAGCAGTACTTC
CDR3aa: CASSPGPTSSYEQYF

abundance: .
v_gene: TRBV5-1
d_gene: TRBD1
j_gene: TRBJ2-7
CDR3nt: TGCGCCAGCAGTCATAATCCGGGACAGGGCGACGAGCAGTACTTC
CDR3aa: CASSHNPGQGDEQYF

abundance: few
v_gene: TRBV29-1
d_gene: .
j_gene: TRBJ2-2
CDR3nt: TGCAGCGGCTGGACAGAGAACACCGGGGAGCTGTTTTTT
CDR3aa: CSGWTENTGELFF

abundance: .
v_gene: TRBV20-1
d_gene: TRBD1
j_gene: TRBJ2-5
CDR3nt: TGCAGTGCTAGAGATTCCGAGACAGGGCCTTTCCAAGAGACCCAGTACTTC
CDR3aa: CSARDSETGPFQETQYF

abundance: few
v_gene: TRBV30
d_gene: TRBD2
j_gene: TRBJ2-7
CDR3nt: TGTGCCTGGGCCCCGGGACTAGCGGGTACACTTTCCTACGAGCAGTACTTC
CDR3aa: CAWAPGLAGTLSYEQYF

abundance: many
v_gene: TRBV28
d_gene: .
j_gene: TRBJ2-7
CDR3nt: TGTGCCAGCAGCCAAATCGGTCAGGGAAGCCCCTACGAGCAGTACTTC
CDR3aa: CASSQIGQGSPYEQYF

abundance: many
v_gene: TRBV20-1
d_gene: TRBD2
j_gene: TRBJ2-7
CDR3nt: TGCAGTCCTATTTTGACTAGCGGGAGCTACGAGCAGTACTTC
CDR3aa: CSPILTSGSYEQYF

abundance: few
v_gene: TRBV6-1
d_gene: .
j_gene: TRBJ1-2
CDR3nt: TGTGCCAGCAGCCCGGACCTACTCCCCTATGGCTACACCTTC
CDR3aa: CASSPDLLPYGYTF